This T cell receptor beta chain was captured in a study of T cells after posttransplantation cyclophosphamide. Broader study findings: TRB overlap between skin or GI tissue T cells and blood was limited. After PTCy, TRB diversity resembled that of CNI/methotrexate controls.

This clone was seen ten or more times. Its antigen is currently unknown. The assay was immunoSEQ multiplex PCR, and TCRdb's table has in-frame clones only and misses some. Recorded here are 35,000 to 40,000 clones, with no singletons, and the ten leading clones hold roughly 2.5%. This CDR3 comprises 13 residues. Germline CDR1 is MNHEY and CDR2 is SMNVEV (reference sequence). V was trimmed by 6 bases and J by 1 base, leaving 8 bases between them. The TCR comes from a man in his forties or fifties in good health, CMV-negative, and a related stem cell transplant donor. This rearrangement joins TRBV27 to TRBJ2-3; no clear D. The sample was PBMCs. CDR3 sequence (DNA): TGTGCCAGCAGCCCTTTTGGCACAGATACGCAGTATTTT. Amino acids: CASSPFGTDTQYF.